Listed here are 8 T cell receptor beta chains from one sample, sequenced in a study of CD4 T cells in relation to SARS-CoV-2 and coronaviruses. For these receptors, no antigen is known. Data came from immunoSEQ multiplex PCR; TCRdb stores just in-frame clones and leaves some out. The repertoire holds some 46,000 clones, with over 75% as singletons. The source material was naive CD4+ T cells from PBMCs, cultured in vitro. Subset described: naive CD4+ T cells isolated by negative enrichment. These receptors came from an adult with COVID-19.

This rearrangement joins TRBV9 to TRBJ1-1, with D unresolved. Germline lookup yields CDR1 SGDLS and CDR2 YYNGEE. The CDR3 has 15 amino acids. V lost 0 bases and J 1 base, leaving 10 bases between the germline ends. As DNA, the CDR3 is TGTGCCAGCAGCGTAGATGATGGGCAGAACACTGAAGCTTTCTTT. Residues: CASSVDDGQNTEAFF.

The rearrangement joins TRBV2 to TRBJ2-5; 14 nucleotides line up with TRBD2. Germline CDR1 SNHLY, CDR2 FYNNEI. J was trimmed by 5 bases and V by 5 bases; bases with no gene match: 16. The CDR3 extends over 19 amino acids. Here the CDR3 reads CASSPGTSGRFGWVETQYF. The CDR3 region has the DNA TGTGCCAGCAGTCCTGGGACTAGCGGGAGATTTGGTTGGGTGGAGACCCAGTACTTC.

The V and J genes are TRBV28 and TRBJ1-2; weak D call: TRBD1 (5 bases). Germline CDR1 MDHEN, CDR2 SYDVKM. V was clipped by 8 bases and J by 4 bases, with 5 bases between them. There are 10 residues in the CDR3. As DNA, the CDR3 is TGTGCCAGCGGGGCCTATGGCTACACCTTC. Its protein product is CASGAYGYTF.

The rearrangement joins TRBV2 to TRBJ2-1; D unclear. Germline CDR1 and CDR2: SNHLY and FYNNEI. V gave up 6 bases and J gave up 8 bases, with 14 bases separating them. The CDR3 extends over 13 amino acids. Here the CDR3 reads CASRRDAGDEQFF. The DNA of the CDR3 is TGTGCCAGCAGACGCGACGCTGGGGATGAGCAGTTCTTC. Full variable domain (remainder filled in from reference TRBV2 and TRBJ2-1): EPEVTQTPSHQVTQMGQEVILRCVPISNHLYFYWYRQILGQKVEFLVSFYNNEISEKSEIFDDQFSVERPDGSNFTLKIRSTKLEDSAMYFCASRRDAGDEQFFGPGTRLTVL.

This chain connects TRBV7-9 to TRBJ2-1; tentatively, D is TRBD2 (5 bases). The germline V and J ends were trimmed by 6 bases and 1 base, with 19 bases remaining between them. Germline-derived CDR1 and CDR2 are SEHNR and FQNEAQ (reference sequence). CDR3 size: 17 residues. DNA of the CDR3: TGTGCCAGCAGATTCGAGGGCCTCGCAGAGTCCTACAATGAGCAGTTCTTC. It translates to CASRFEGLAESYNEQFF.

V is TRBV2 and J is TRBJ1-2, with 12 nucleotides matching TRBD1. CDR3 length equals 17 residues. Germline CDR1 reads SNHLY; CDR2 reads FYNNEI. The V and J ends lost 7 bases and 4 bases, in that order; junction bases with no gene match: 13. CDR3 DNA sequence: TGTGCCAGCAAAGGTGTCGGTGGGACAGGGGGCGCCTATGGCTACACCTTC. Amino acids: CASKGVGGTGGAYGYTF.

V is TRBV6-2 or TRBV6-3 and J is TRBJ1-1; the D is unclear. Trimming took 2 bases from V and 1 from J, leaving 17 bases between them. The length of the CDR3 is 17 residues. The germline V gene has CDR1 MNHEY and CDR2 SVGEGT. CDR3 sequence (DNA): TGTGCCAGCAGTTACCAAAGGCGTAGCGGCAGGAACACTGAAGCTTTCTTT. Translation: CASSYQRRSGRNTEAFF.

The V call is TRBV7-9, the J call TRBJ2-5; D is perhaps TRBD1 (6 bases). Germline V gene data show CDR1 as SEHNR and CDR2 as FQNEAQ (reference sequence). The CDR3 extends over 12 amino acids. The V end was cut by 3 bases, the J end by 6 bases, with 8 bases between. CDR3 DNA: TGTGCCAGCAGCTTCAGGGGTCAGACCCAGTACTTC. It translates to CASSFRGQTQYF.